This T cell receptor (beta chain) was documented in a study of PD-L1 blockade in urothelial cancer. Method: immunoSEQ multiplex PCR; TCRdb's copy keeps in-frame clones and lacks some. The sample lists tens of thousands of clones; roughly nine tenths were seen once. From germline, CDR1 is KGHSY and CDR2 FQNENV. This CDR3 contains 13 residues. Trimming shortened V by 4 bases and J by 1 base, and 8 bases separated the two germline ends. Time point: pretreatment peripheral blood. The sequencing used PBMCs, collected around atezolizumab (anti-PD-L1) treatment. The TCR was taken from a woman in her fifties or sixties with urothelial cancer. This chain links TRBV16 with TRBJ2-7, with a possible D match to TRBD2 (5 bases). The CDR3, as DNA: TGTGCCAGCAGCCCCGAGGGATCCTACGAGCAGTACTTC. It translates to CASSPEGSYEQYF.